The source of this TCR beta chain is a study of shared clonotypes between healthy human individuals. Overall study findings and caveats: For naive CD4 cells, around 5.1% of clonotypes were shared across a few donors.

With respect to this clone: Its antigen is undetermined.

The germline V gene has CDR1 MNHNS and CDR2 SASEGT. This CDR3 region has 14 residues. V was pared by 7 bases and J by 4 bases, with 14 bases between. In the study's own analysis: ImmunoSEQ output lacked quality scores and full-length reads, limiting matched filtering. Produced via immunoSEQ multiplex PCR; TCRdb's table is partial and in-frame only. V and J calls and clone size follow that table, whereas D and trimming were derived from the DNA. Of roughly 1,600,000 clones in the sample, about 98.5% were seen once. J is TRBJ2-1 and V is TRBV6-1; D unresolved. Sequenced sample: naive CD4+ T cells sorted from blood. Sample subset: CD45RA+ positively selected. The receptor's source is a man aged 25 to 40 in good health. In DNA, the CDR3 is TGTGCCAGCACCGCCCAAGTGGGTTACAATGAGCAGTTCTTC. This sequence encodes CASTAQVGYNEQFF.